What follows are 13 T cell receptor beta chains derived from one specimen sequenced in a study of T cell responses to AZD1222 COVID-19 vaccine. Profiled with immunoSEQ multiplex PCR; TCRdb holds only in-frame clones, not every one. The table records tens of thousands of clones, 80% to 90% of them present only once. The sample in question was peripheral blood, obtained on day 0 of AZD1222 vaccination. The receptors stem from an adult in good health.

The chain employs TRBV5-1 and TRBJ1-2; D is possibly TRBD1 (5 bases). The V end was cut by 1 base, the J end by 2 bases, with 9 bases between. Germline V CDR1 and CDR2: SGHRS, YFSETQ. The CDR3 is 14 amino acids. CDR3: CASSLIGANYGYTF. CDR3 nucleotide sequence: TGCGCCAGCAGCTTGATAGGGGCGAACTATGGCTACACCTTC. Filled out from reference TRBV5-1 and TRBJ1-2, the complete variable domain reads KAGVTQTPRYLIKTRGQQVTLSCSPISGHRSVSWYQQTPGQGLQFLFEYFSETQRNKGNFPGRFSGRQFSNSRSEMNVSTLELGDSALYLCASSLIGANYGYTFGSGTRLTVV.

The genes are TRBV7-9 and TRBJ1-4, with D possibly being TRBD1 (5 bases). The CDR3 runs to 15 residues. V gave up 5 bases and J gave up 0 bases, with 10 bases separating them. Germline V gene lookup returns CDR1 SEHNR and CDR2 FQNEAQ (reference sequence). The CDR3 region has the DNA TGTGCCAGCAGCCCGCGGGGGGCAACTAATGAAAAACTGTTTTTT. Translated: CASSPRGATNEKLFF.

V and J are TRBV18 and TRBJ1-1; the D is unclear. The V gene's germline CDR1 is KGHSH and CDR2 LQKENI. CDR3 size: 15 residues. Trimming left V 1 base short and J 0 bases short, with 9 bases between. CDR3 sequence: CASSPRNVLNTEAFF. CDR3 DNA: TGTGCCAGCTCACCACGAAATGTTTTGAACACTGAAGCTTTCTTT.

The V gene is TRBV7-2, the J gene TRBJ1-3, with D perhaps TRBD1 (5 bases). CDR3 length equals 16 residues. Germline assignment: CDR1 SGHTA and CDR2 FQGNSA. Trimming removed 1 base from V and 0 bases from J, with 10 bases in between. The CDR3 sequence: CASSLDAGLSGNTIYF. As DNA, the CDR3 is TGTGCCAGCAGCTTAGACGCAGGGCTCTCTGGAAACACCATATATTTT.

J is TRBJ2-2 and V is TRBV2; the D is unclear. The CDR3 runs 15 residues. Trimming took 5 bases from V and 3 from J, leaving 13 bases between them. Germline assignment: CDR1 SNHLY and CDR2 FYNNEI. CDR3 bases: TGTGCCAGCAGTACCCTTACCGTGGACACCGGGGAGCTGTTTTTT. This gives the protein CASSTLTVDTGELFF.

The genes are TRBV24-1 and TRBJ2-3; the D gene is possibly TRBD2 (5 bases). The CDR3 is 16 residues long. The V gene's germline CDR1 is KGHDR and CDR2 SFDVKD. The V gene lost 6 bases and the J gene lost 6 bases, with 21 bases spanning the gap. CDR3 nucleotides: TGTGCCACCAGTCCCCCCAGCGGAAGCTCACCCGATACGCAGTATTTT. Protein sequence: CATSPPSGSSPDTQYF.

The CDR3 DNA is TGTGCCAGTAGTATTCGGCTTGGCGCCGGGGAGCTGTTTTTT. Translated: CASSIRLGAGELFF. The chain carries TRBV19 and TRBJ2-2; D call uncertain. The CDR3 contains 14 residues. V lost 3 bases, J lost 6 bases, and 11 bases lay in between. The germline V gene encodes CDR1 LNHDA and CDR2 SQIVND (reference sequence).

The chain recombines TRBV2 with TRBJ1-6; D is unclear. Germline values: CDR1 SNHLY, CDR2 FYNNEI. The CDR3 consists of 14 residues. The V and J ends lost 6 bases and 7 bases respectively, with 13 bases between them. DNA for the CDR3: TGTGCCAGCAGGGCGGGAGTTAGGAATTCACCCCTCCACTTT. This codes for CASRAGVRNSPLHF.

This rearrangement joins TRBV7-2 to TRBJ1-6, with D maybe TRBD1 (5 bases). With 5 bases removed from V and 5 bases from J, the gap between germline ends came to 13 bases. Per the germline V gene, CDR1 is SGHTA and CDR2 is FQGNSA. This CDR3 is 15 amino acids long. The CDR3 loop is CASSPSGGDNSPLHF. In nucleotides, the CDR3 is TGTGCCAGCAGCCCATCGGGGGGAGATAATTCACCCCTCCACTTT. Combining the CDR3 with reference TRBV7-2 and TRBJ1-6 gives the whole variable domain GAGVSQSPSNKVTEKGKDVELRCDPISGHTALYWYRQSLGQGLEFLIYFQGNSAPDKSGLPSDRFSAERTGGSVSTLTIQRTQQEDSAVYLCASSPSGGDNSPLHFGNGTRLTVT.

The CDR3 DNA sequence: TGTGCCAGCAGCTTCAGACGGGGGATGGCCAGCTCCTACAATGAGCAGTTCTTC. Protein sequence: CASSFRRGMASSYNEQFF. The chain employs TRBV7-9 and TRBJ2-1; D may be TRBD2 (6 bases). Germline V gene lookup returns CDR1 SEHNR and CDR2 FQNEAQ (reference sequence). The CDR3 loop spans 18 amino acids. V lost 3 bases and J lost 0, with 18 bases in between.

The chain has TRBV11-2 and TRBJ2-4; no definite D call. The V and J ends lost 1 base and 0 bases respectively, with 7 bases between them. The CDR3 spans 15 residues. Looked up from germline, CDR1 is SGHAT and CDR2 is FQNNGV. The CDR3 DNA reads TGTGCCAGCAGCTTAGCACCCTTAGCCAAAAACATTCAGTACTTC. This gives the protein CASSLAPLAKNIQYF.

The chain is built from TRBV5-1 and TRBJ2-1; D possibly corresponds to TRBD2 (6 bases). Germline values: CDR1 SGHRS, CDR2 YFSETQ. The CDR3 extends over 14 amino acids. Trimming cost V 5 bases and J 0 bases, with 9 bases left between them. The chain's CDR3 is CASRDGSSYNEQFF. The CDR3 DNA follows: TGCGCCAGCAGGGACGGGAGCTCCTACAATGAGCAGTTCTTC.

This clone was observed a single time. The CDR3 coding sequence is TGTGCCACCGCAGAAGTAGCGTTTGAGCAGTTCTTC. Translated: CATAEVAFEQFF. The V call is TRBV6-6, the J call TRBJ2-1; possibly TRBD2 for D (5 bases). V was clipped by 10 bases and J by 9 bases, with 16 bases between them. Germline CDR1 is MNHNY and CDR2 is SVGAGI (reference sequence). This CDR3 contains 12 residues.